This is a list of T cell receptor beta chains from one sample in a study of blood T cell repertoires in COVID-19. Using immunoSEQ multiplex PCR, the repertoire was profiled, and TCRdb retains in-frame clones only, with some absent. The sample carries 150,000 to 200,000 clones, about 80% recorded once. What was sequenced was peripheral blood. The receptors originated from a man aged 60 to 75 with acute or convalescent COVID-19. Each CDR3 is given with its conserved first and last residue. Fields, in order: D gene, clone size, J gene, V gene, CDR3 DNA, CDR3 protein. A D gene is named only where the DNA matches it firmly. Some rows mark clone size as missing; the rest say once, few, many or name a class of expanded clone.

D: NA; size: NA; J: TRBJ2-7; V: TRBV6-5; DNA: TGTGCCAGCAGTTCCGGCGGGTTCTCCTACGAGCAGTACTTC; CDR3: CASSSGGFSYEQYF
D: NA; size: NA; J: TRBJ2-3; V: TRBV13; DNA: TGTGCCAGCAGCTTAATTCGCGCCACTACAGATACGCAGTATTTT; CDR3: CASSLIRATTDTQYF
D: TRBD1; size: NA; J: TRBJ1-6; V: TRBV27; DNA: TGTGCCAGCAGTACCTCGAGACAGGGGTACGACTCACCCCTCCACTTT; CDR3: CASSTSRQGYDSPLHF
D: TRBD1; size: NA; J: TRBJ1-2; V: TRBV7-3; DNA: TGTGCCAGCAGCCGGGACAGTTCCGACTATGGCTACACCTTC; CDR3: CASSRDSSDYGYTF
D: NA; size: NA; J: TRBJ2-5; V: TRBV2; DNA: TGTGCCAGCAGTGAAAGCAGGCAAGAGACCCAGTACTTC; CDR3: CASSESRQETQYF
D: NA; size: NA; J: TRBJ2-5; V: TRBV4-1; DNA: TGCGCCAGCAGCCAAGTCAGGGTAGAGACCCAGTACTTC; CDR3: CASSQVRVETQYF
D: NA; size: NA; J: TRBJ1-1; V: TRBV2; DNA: TGTGCCAGCAGTGCCCGTGAGGGGGTCAGGGACACTGAAGCTTTCTTT; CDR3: CASSAREGVRDTEAFF
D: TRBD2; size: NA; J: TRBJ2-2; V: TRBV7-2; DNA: TGTGCCAGCACGGGGGGGTCGAACACCGGGGAGCTGTTTTTT; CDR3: CASTGGSNTGELFF
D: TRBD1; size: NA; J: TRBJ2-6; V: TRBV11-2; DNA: TGTGCCAGCAGCTCCCCTAGACAGGGGGCTGGGGCCAACGTCCTGACTTTC; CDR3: CASSSPRQGAGANVLTF
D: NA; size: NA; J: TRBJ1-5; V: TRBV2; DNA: TGTGCCAGCAGTGGGTCGCAGGGAGGGCAGCCCCAGCATTTT; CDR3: CASSGSQGGQPQHF
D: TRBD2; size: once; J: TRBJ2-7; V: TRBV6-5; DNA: TGTGCCAGCAGTTCGAGGCCTAGCGGCTACGAGCAGTACTTC; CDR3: CASSSRPSGYEQYF
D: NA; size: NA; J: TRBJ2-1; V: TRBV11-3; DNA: TGTGCCAGCAGTCACGTGGCGAGGGAGCAGTTCTTC; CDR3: CASSHVAREQFF
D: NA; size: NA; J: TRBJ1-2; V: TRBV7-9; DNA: TGTGCCAGCAGCTCCGAGAAAGTCCGCTATGGCTACACCTTC; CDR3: CASSSEKVRYGYTF
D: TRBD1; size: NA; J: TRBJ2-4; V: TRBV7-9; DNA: TGTGCCAGCATCCCGCCGGGACAGGGGTTAGACATTCAGTACTTC; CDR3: CASIPPGQGLDIQYF
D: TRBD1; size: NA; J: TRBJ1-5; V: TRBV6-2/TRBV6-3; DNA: TGTGCCAGCAGTTACCGGGAGGGGGCGAGCAATCAGCCCCAGCATTTT; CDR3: CASSYREGASNQPQHF
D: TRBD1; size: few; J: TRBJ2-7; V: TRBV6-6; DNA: TGTGCCAGCAGTACGGACAGGGCCTACGAGCAGTACTTC; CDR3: CASSTDRAYEQYF
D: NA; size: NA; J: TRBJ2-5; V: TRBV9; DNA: TGTGCCAGCAGCGTTCGCGGAGACTCCCAAGAGACCCAGTACTTC; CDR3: CASSVRGDSQETQYF
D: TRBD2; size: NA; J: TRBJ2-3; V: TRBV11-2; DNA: TGTGCCAGCAGCTTATCCCCCGGGAGGACGCAGTATTTT; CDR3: CASSLSPGRTQYF
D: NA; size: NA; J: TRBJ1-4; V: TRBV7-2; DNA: TGTGCCAGCAACAAACAGGGTTCTAATGAAAAACTGTTTTTT; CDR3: CASNKQGSNEKLFF
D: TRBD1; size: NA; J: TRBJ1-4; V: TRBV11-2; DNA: TGTGCCAGCAGCACTCTCGGGACAGGGATTGAAAAACTGTTTTTT; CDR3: CASSTLGTGIEKLFF
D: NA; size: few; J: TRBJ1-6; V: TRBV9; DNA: TGTGCCAGCAGCGTAGAGGCAGGTTTGGTTAACTCACCCCTCCACTTT; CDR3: CASSVEAGLVNSPLHF
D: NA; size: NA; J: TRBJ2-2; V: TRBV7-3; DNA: TGTGCCAGCAGCTTAAGTGGCAGGGACACCGGGGAGCTGTTTTTT; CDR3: CASSLSGRDTGELFF
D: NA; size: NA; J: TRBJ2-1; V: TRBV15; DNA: TGTGCCACCAGCAGAGAGGGTGGAGGGTATGAGCAGTTCTTC; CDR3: CATSREGGGYEQFF
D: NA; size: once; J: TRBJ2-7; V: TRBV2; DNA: TGTGCCAGCAGTCCAGAGCGGGAGCAGTACTTC; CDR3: CASSPEREQYF
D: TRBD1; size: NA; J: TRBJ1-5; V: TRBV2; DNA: TGTGCCAGCAGTGACTGGGCAGGGGGCGGCAATCAGCCCCAGCATTTT; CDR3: CASSDWAGGGNQPQHF
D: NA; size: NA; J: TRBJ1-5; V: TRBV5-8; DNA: TGTGCCAGCAGCTTGGGGCTTTATAGCAATCAGCCCCAGCATTTT; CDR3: CASSLGLYSNQPQHF
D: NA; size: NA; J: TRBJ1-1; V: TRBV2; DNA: TGTGCCAGCAGTGAAGGGACAGTCACTGAAGCTTTCTTT; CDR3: CASSEGTVTEAFF
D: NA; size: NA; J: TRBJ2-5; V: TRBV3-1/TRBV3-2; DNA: TGTGCCAGCGGGAAAAACAGGCAAGAGACCCAGTACTTC; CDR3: CASGKNRQETQYF
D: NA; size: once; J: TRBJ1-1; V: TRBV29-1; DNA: TGCAGCGGGCAAGCGGACAGATCGACTGAAGCTTTCTTT; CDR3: CSGQADRSTEAFF